Presented here are 12 T cell receptor beta chains from one specimen sequenced in a study of shared clonotypes between healthy human individuals. Terminally differentiated effector memory CD45RA+ cells were excluded from the naive CD8 cells, which were CD45RO-negative and positively selected for CCR7. Libraries were prepared by immunoSEQ multiplex PCR; TCRdb keeps only in-frame clonotypes and omits some of them. The data hold around 2,000,000 clones, with about 95% observed a single time. What was sequenced was naive CD8+ T cells sorted from blood. Source of these receptors: a man aged 18-30 years in good health.

The chain has TRBV7-2 and TRBJ2-7, with 11 nucleotides matching TRBD2. Germline CDR1 SGHTA, CDR2 FQGNSA. Trimming cost V 4 bases and J 1 base; bases outside gene matches: 3. The CDR3 has 15 amino acids. Written as DNA, the CDR3 is TGTGCCAGCAGCTCGACTAGCGGGGAATCCTACGAGCAGTACTTC. Translation gives CASSSTSGESYEQYF.

The V and J genes are TRBV5-4 and TRBJ1-2; D is ambiguous. Trimming took off 0 bases at V and 8 bases at J, with 17 bases between the two ends. This CDR3 has 15 amino acids. Germline-derived CDR1 and CDR2 are SGHNT and YYREEE (reference sequence). As DNA, the CDR3 is TGTGCCAGCAGCTTGGGACTAGCGCCCCAGATGGGCTACACCTTC. This codes for CASSLGLAPQMGYTF.

V usage is TRBV7-2 and J usage is TRBJ2-3; D uncertain. Germline assignment: CDR1 SGHTA and CDR2 FQGNSA. Trimming cost V 6 bases and J 7 bases, with 11 bases left between them. The CDR3 covers 12 residues. CDR3 nucleotide sequence: TGTGCCAGCAGTAACGATAAAAATACGCAGTATTTT. Protein product: CASSNDKNTQYF. Variable domain in full (rest from reference TRBV7-2 and TRBJ2-3): GAGVSQSPSNKVTEKGKDVELRCDPISGHTALYWYRQSLGQGLEFLIYFQGNSAPDKSGLPSDRFSAERTGGSVSTLTIQRTQQEDSAVYLCASSNDKNTQYFGPGTRLTVL.

V is TRBV15 and J is TRBJ2-3, with D possibly matching TRBD1 (6 bases). With 0 bases removed from V and 4 bases from J, the gap between germline ends came to 8 bases. The CDR3 is 14 residues long. CDR1 and CDR2 (germline): LNHNV, YYDKDF (reference sequence). For the CDR3, the DNA is TGTGCCACCAGCAGAGATCAGGGGCCAGATACGCAGTATTTT. Translation: CATSRDQGPDTQYF.

In this sample, this clone turned up once. This chain uses TRBV28 with TRBJ2-3, with 14 bases aligning to TRBD2. CDR3 length: 17 amino acids. Per the germline V gene, CDR1 is MDHEN and CDR2 is SYDVKM. The V and J ends lost 5 bases and 1 base, in that order; junction bases with no gene match: 5. CDR3 coding DNA: TGTGCCAGCAGTACTGGACTAGCGGGGGGACGCACAGATACGCAGTATTTT. Amino acid sequence: CASSTGLAGGRTDTQYF.

This clone was detected only once. Other DNA sequences from this sample encode an identical CDR3 as well. The chain links TRBV5-4 to TRBJ2-5; D perhaps matches TRBD2 (5 bases). The CDR3 totals 13 residues. CDR1 is SGHNT, CDR2 YYREEE, per germline (reference sequence). V lost 5 bases and J 5 bases, leaving 13 bases between the germline ends. CDR3 in amino acids: CASSFGGGETQYF. CDR3 sequence (DNA): TGTGCCAGCAGTTTCGGAGGCGGGGAGACCCAGTACTTC. Supplemented by reference TRBV5-4 and TRBJ2-5, the full variable domain reads ETGVTQSPTHLIKTRGQQVTLRCSSQSGHNTVSWYQQALGQGPQFIFQYYREEENGRGNFPPRFSGLQFPNYSSELNVNALELDDSALYLCASSFGGGETQYFGPGTRLLVL.

The CDR3 spells CASSEFRAPNSPLHF. The CDR3 region has the DNA TGTGCCAGCAGTGAATTCCGGGCCCCGAATTCACCCCTCCACTTT. The V gene is TRBV2, the J gene TRBJ1-6; D uncertain. V lost 2 bases and J lost 7, with 12 bases in between. CDR1 is SNHLY and CDR2 is FYNNEI in the germline V gene. The CDR3 is 15 amino acids.

Note on this clone: Additional DNA sequences in this sample encode the identical CDR3. V usage is TRBV4-3 and J usage is TRBJ2-3; TRBD2 matches at 10 bases. The CDR3 has 15 residues. J gave up 3 bases and V 3 bases, and 3 bases lay outside the gene matches. CDR1 and CDR2 (germline): LGHNA, YSLEER. The CDR3 region is CASSQLAGGTDTQYF. Written as DNA, the CDR3 is TGCGCCAGCAGCCAGTTAGCGGGAGGAACAGATACGCAGTATTTT.

This chain joins TRBV28 and TRBJ2-7, with 9 positions matching TRBD1. V shed 6 bases and J 3 bases; nucleotides not matched to a gene: 3. Germline CDR1 MDHEN, CDR2 SYDVKM. The CDR3 has 13 residues. In DNA, the CDR3 is TGTGCCAGCAGGGGGACAGGGTACTACGAGCAGTACTTC. It yields the protein CASRGTGYYEQYF.

The chain joins TRBV7-8 to TRBJ2-2; possibly TRBD1 or TRBD2 for D (5 bases each). The V end lost 2 bases, the J end lost 0 bases, and 13 bases lay between the germline ends. Germline V gene lookup returns CDR1 SGHVS and CDR2 FQNEAQ. The length of the CDR3 is 17 residues. CDR3 amino acids: CASSLYLRDPNTGELFF. The DNA for the CDR3 is TGTGCCAGCAGCTTATATCTGAGGGACCCGAACACCGGGGAGCTGTTTTTT.

This chain joins TRBV4-1 and TRBJ2-7; D might be TRBD1 (5 bases). The CDR3 totals 13 residues. V shed 4 bases and J shed 1 base, with 8 bases lying between them. The germline gives CDR1 MGHRA, CDR2 YSYEKL. DNA of the CDR3: TGCGCCAGCAGCCTAAGACAGTCCTACGAGCAGTACTTC. Its translation is CASSLRQSYEQYF.

The rearrangement joins TRBV19 to TRBJ2-3; D possibly corresponds to TRBD1 (6 bases). There are 14 residues in the CDR3. Per the germline V gene, CDR1 is LNHDA and CDR2 is SQIVND (reference sequence). The V and J ends lost 2 bases and 0 bases respectively, with 6 bases between them. The CDR3 DNA reads TGTGCCAGTAGTATAACAGGGAGCACAGATACGCAGTATTTT. Translated, it gives CASSITGSTDTQYF.